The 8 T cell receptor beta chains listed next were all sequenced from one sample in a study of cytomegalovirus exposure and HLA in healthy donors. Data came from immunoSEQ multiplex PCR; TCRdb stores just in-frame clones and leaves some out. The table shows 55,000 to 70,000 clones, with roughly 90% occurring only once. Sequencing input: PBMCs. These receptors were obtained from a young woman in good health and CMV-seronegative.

In DNA form, the CDR3 reads TGTGCCAGCAGGAGGGAGACTGGGGAGACCCAGTACTTC. Translated, it gives CASRRETGETQYF. The genes are TRBV2 and TRBJ2-5; weak D call: TRBD2 (5 bases). Germline assignment: CDR1 SNHLY and CDR2 FYNNEI. The V end lost 6 bases, the J end lost 5 bases, and 13 bases lay between the germline ends. This CDR3 region has 13 residues.

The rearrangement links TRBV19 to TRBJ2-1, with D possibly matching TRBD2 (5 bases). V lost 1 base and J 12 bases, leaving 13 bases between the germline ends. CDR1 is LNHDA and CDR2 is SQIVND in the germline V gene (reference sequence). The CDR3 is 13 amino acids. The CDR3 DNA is TGTGCCAGTAGTATAGGGGGAGCGGTAGGGCAGTTCTTC. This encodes CASSIGGAVGQFF.

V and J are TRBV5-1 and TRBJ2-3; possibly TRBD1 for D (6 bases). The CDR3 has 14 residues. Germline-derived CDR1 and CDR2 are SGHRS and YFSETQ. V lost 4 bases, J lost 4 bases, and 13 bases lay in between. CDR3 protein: CASSPPRTADTQYF. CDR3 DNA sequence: TGCGCCAGCAGCCCTCCTCGGACAGCAGATACGCAGTATTTT. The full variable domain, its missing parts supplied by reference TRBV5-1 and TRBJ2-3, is KAGVTQTPRYLIKTRGQQVTLSCSPISGHRSVSWYQQTPGQGLQFLFEYFSETQRNKGNFPGRFSGRQFSNSRSEMNVSTLELGDSALYLCASSPPRTADTQYFGPGTRLTVL.

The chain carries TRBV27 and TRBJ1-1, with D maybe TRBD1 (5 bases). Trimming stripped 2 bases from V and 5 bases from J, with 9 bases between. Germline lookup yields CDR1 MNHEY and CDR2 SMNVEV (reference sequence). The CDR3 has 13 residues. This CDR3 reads CASSLIGGTEAFF. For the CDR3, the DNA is TGTGCCAGCAGTTTAATCGGGGGGACTGAAGCTTTCTTT.

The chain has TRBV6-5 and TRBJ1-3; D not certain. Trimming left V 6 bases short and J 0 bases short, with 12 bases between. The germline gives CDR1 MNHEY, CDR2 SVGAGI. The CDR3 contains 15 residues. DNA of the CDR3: TGTGCCAGCAGGGCATCATTAAGCTCTGGAAACACCATATATTTT. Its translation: CASRASLSSGNTIYF.

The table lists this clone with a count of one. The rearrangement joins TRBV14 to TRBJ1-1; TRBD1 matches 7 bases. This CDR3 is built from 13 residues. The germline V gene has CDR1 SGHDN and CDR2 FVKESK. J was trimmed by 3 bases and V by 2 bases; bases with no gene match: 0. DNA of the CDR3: TGTGCCAGCAGCCAACAGGGGGACACTGAAGCTTTCTTT. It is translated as CASSQQGDTEAFF. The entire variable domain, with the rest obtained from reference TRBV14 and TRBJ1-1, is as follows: EAGVTQFPSHSVIEKGQTVTLRCDPISGHDNLYWYRRVMGKEIKFLLHFVKESKQDESGMPNNRFLAERTGGTYSTLKVQPAELEDSGVYFCASSQQGDTEAFFGQGTRLTVV.

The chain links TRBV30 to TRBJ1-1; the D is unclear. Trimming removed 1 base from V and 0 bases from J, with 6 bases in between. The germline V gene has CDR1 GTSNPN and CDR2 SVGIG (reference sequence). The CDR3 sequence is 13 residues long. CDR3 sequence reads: CAWSDGMNTEAFF. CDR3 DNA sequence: TGTGCCTGGAGTGACGGGATGAACACTGAAGCTTTCTTT.

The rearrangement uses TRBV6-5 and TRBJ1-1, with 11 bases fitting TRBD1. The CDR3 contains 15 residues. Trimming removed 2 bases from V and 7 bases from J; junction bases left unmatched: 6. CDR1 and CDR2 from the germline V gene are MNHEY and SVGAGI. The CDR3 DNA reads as TGTGCCAGCAGTTACCTGGACAGGGGGCGGCTTGAAGCTTTCTTT. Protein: CASSYLDRGRLEAFF.